The table lists the clone carrying this T cell receptor beta chain with a count of one. Synthetic TCR analog templates were added to each PCR reaction. The table came from immunoSEQ multiplex PCR; TCRdb's copy has only in-frame clones and leaves some out. The profile covers about 130,000 clones, with about 82% appearing a single time and roughly 2.3% taken by the ten largest. This entry is derived from a study of PD-L1 blockade in urothelial cancer. Whole-study context: Once treatment had started, blood was analyzed at 3 weeks (second dose) and again at 6 weeks.

Sample time point: peripheral blood 6 weeks after treatment start. Per the germline V gene, CDR1 is MNHEY and CDR2 is SMNVEV (reference sequence). With V trimmed by 4 bases and J by 2 bases, 3 bases remained unmatched. The CDR3 spans 17 residues. This sample comprised PBMCs, obtained around atezolizumab (anti-PD-L1) treatment. The TCR comes from a man in his fifties with urothelial cancer. The chain links TRBV27 to TRBJ2-2, with TRBD2 matching over 14 bases. CDR3 in DNA: TGTGCCAGCAGTTGGGGACTAGCGGGGGCAAACACCGGGGAGCTGTTTTTT. This translates into CASSWGLAGANTGELFF.